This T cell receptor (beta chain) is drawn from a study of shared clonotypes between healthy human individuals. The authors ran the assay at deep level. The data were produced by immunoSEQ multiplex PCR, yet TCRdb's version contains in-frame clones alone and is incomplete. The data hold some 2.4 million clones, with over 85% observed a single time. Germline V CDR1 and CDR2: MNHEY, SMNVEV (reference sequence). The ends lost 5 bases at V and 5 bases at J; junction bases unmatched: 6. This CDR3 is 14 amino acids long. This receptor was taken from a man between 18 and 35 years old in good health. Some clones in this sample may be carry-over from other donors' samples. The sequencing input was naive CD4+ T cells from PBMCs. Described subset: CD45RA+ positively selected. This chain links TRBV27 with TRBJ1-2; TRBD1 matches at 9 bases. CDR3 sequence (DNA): TGTGCCAGCAGTCAAGGACAGGGGCTGTATGGCTACACCTTC. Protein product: CASSQGQGLYGYTF.